The sequence of this T cell receptor beta chain was determined in a study of CD8 T cells in Susac syndrome. Findings and caveats of the study: The study recognized that its TCR sequencing and HLA analysis covered a relatively small number of individuals.

With random hexamers, reverse transcription was performed on 0.5 to 1 ug of RNA. TCRdb processed the immunoSEQ multiplex PCR reads anew with MiXCR; each CDR3 protein has one entry. The data show tens of thousands of distinct CDR3 sequences, with roughly 91% seen just once and roughly 0.49% held by the top ten. On this clonotype itself: Its target is unknown.

TCR beta was sequenced from blood CD8+ and CD4+ T cells. The multiple sclerosis control group comprised treatment-naive patients with stable or active relapsing-remitting disease. CD8+ and CD4+ T cells were negatively isolated; TEMRA cells were FACS-enriched. Germline CDR1 MNHEY, CDR2 SMNVEV (reference sequence). This CDR3 contains 14 residues. V was pared by 2 bases and J by 7 bases, with 5 bases of the junction left unmatched. V gene TRBV27 combines with J gene TRBJ1-5; 7 positions agree with TRBD1. This TCR was sampled from a human donor with multiple sclerosis. Sequenced input: CD8+ T cells from PBMCs. The CDR3 here is CASSLSQGGQPQHF. CDR3 DNA: TGTGCCAGCAGTTTAAGCCAGGGGGGACAGCCCCAGCATTTT.